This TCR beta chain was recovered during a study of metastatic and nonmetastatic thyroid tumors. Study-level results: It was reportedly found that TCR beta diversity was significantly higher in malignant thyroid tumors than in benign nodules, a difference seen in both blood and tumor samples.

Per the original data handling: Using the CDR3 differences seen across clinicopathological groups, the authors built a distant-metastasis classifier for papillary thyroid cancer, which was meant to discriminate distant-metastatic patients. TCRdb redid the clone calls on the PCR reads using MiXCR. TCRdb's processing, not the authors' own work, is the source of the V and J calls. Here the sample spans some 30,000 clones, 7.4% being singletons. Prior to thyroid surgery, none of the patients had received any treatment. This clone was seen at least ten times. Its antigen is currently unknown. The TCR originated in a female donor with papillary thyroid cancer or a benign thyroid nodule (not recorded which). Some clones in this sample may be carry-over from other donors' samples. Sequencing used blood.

CDR3 DNA: TGCGCCAGCAGCCCAACCGGGACCACCTACGAGCAGTACTTC. It encodes CASSPTGTTYEQYF. The V and J genes are TRBV5-1 and TRBJ2-7; D is possibly TRBD1 or TRBD2 (5 bases each). The CDR3 runs 14 residues. The ends were cut back, 4 bases at V and 2 bases at J, with 13 bases in the middle. CDR1 is SGHRS, CDR2 YFSETQ, per germline.